This T cell receptor (beta chain) is drawn from a study of T cells in Graves' hyperthyroidism and ophthalmopathy. Study-wide context: Prior to any treatment, at the point of initial diagnosis, peripheral blood was collected.

This clonotype was recorded many times. The germline gives CDR1 MNHNS, CDR2 SASEGT. V shed 5 bases and J 3 bases; nucleotides not matched to a gene: 9. The CDR3 loop spans 15 amino acids. Using RNA transcripts as the source, TCR beta CDR3 regions were amplified. HTBI primers were used for first-round RT-PCR of the TCR CDR3. TCRdb reprocessed the multiplex PCR reads with MiXCR, giving one entry per CDR3 protein. The sample has 490,000 or so distinct CDR3 sequences, approximately 22% seen once. Sequenced sample: blood. The chain is built from TRBV6-1 and TRBJ2-7; TRBD2 agrees at 8 bases. This TCR came from a woman between 65 and 79 years old with Graves' ophthalmopathy. The CDR3 sequence is CASSTAGGAVYEQYF. Here the CDR3 DNA reads TGTGCCAGCAGTACGGCCGGGGGGGCCGTCTACGAGCAGTACTTC.